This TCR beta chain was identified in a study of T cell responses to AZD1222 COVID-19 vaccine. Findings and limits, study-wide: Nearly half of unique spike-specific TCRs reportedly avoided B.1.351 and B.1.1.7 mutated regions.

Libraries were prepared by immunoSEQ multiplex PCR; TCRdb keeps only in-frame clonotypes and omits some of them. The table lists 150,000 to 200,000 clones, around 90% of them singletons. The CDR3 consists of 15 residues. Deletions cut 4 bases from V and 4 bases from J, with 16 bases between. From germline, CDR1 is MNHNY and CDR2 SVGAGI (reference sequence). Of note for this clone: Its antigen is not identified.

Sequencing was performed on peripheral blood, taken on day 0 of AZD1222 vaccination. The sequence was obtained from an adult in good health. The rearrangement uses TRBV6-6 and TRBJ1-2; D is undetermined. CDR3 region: CASSFQSMDVYGYTF. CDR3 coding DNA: TGTGCCAGCAGTTTTCAGTCGATGGACGTCTATGGCTACACCTTC.